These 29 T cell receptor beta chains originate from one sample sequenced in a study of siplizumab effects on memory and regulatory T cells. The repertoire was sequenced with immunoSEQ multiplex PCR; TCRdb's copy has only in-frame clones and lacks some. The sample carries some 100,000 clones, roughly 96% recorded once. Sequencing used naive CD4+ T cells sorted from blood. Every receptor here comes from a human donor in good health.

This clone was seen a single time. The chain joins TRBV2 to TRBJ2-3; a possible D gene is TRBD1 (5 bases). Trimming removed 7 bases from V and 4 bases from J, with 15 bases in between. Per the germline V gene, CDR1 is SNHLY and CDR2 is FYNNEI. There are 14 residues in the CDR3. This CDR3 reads CASTKGVPADTQYF. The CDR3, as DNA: TGTGCCAGCACTAAAGGGGTGCCCGCAGATACGCAGTATTTT.

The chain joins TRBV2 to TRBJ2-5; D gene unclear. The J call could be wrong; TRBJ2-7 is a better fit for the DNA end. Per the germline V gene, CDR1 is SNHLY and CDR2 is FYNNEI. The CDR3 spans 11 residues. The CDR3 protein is CASSAAYEQYF. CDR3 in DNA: TGTGCCAGCAGTGCGGCGTACGAGCAGTACTTC.

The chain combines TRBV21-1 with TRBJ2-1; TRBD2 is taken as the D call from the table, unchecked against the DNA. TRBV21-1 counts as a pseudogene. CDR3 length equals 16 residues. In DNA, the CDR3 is TGTGCCAGCACCCCGGTCGGGACTAGCGGGGTTCGTGAGCAGTTCTTC. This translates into CASTPVGTSGVREQFF.

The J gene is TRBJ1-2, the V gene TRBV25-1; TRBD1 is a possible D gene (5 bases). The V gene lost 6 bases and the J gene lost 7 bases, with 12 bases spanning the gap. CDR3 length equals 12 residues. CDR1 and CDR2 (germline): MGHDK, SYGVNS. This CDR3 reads CASRGDGGGYTF. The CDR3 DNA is TGTGCCAGCAGGGGGGATGGTGGTGGCTACACCTTC.

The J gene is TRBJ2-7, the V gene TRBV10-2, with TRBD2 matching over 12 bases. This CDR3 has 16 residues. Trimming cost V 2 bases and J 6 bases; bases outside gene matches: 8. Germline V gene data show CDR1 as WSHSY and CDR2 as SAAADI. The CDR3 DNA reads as TGCGCCAGCAGTGAGAAGTGGACTAGCGGGGTACTCGAGCAGTACTTC. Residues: CASSEKWTSGVLEQYF.

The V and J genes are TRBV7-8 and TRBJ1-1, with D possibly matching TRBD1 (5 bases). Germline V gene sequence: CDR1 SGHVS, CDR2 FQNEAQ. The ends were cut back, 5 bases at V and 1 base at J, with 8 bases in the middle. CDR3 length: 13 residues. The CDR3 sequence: CASSRDRNTEAFF. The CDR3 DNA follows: TGTGCCAGCAGCCGGGACCGGAACACTGAAGCTTTCTTT.

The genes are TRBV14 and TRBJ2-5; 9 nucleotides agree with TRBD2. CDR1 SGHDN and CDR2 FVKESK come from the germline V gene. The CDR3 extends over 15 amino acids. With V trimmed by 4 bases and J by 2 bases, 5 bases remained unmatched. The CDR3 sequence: CASSLTSGLQETQYF. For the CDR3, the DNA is TGTGCCAGCAGCCTCACTAGCGGGTTACAAGAGACCCAGTACTTC.

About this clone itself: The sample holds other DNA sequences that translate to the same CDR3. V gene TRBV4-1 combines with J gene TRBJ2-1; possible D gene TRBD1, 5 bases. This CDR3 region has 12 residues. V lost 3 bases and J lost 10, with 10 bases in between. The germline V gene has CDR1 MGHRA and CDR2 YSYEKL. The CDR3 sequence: CASSQGLGEQFF. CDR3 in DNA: TGCGCCAGCAGCCAGGGGCTCGGCGAGCAGTTCTTC.

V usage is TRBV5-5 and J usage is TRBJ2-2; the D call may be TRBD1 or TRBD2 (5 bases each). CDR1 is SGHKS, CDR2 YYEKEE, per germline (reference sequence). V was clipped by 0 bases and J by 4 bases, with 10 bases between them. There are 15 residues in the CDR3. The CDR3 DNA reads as TGTGCCAGCAGCTTGGAGGGGACGGGCACCGGGGAGCTGTTTTTT. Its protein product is CASSLEGTGTGELFF.

DNA of the CDR3: TGTGCCAGCAGCTTGTTAGGCGGGAGCTCCTACGAGCAGTACTTC. Amino acids: CASSLLGGSSYEQYF. This chain links TRBV5-5 with TRBJ2-7; 7 positions match TRBD2. The V and J ends lost 1 base and 0 bases, in that order; junction bases with no gene match: 4. The CDR3 spans 15 residues. The germline V gene encodes CDR1 SGHKS and CDR2 YYEKEE (reference sequence).

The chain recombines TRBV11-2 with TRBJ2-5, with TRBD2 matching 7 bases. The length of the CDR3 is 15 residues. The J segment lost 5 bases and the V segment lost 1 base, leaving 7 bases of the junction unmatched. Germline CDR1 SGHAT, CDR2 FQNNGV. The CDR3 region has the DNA TGTGCCAGCAGCTTAGCTGCGGGGGTGGGGGAGACCCAGTACTTC. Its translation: CASSLAAGVGETQYF.

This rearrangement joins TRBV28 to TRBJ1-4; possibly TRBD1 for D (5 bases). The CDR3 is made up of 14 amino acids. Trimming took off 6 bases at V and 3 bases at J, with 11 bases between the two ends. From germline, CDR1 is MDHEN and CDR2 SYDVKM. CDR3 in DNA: TGTGCCAGCAGATCAGGGCAACCTAATGAAAAACTGTTTTTT. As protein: CASRSGQPNEKLFF.

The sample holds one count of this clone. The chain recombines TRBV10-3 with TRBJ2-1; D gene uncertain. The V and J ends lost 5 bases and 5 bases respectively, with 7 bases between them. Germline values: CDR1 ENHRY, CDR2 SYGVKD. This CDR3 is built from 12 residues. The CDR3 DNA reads TGTGCCATCAGTACAGAGGACAATGAGCAGTTCTTC. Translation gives CAISTEDNEQFF.

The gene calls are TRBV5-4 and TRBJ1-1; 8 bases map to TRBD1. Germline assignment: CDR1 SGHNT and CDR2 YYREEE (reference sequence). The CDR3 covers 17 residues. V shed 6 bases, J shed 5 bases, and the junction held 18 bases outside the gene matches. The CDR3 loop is CASTGGQGPREGTEAFF. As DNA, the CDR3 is TGTGCCAGCACCGGCGGACAGGGACCCCGGGAAGGGACTGAAGCTTTCTTT.

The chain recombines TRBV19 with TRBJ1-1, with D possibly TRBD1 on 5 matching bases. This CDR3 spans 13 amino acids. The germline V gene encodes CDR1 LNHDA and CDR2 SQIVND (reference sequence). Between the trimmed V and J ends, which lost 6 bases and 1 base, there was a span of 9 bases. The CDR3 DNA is TGTGCCAGTAGCAGGGTGGCGAACACTGAAGCTTTCTTT. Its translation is CASSRVANTEAFF. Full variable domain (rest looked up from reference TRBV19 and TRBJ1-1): DGGITQSPKYLFRKEGQNVTLSCEQNLNHDAMYWYRQDPGQGLRLIYYSQIVNDFQKGDIAEGYSVSREKKESFPLTVTSAQKNPTAFYLCASSRVANTEAFFGQGTRLTVV.

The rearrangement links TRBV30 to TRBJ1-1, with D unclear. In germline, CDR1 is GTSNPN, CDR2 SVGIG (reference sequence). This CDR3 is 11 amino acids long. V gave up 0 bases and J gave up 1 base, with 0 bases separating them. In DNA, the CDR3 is TGTGCCTGGAGTGTGAACACTGAAGCTTTCTTT. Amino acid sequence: CAWSVNTEAFF.

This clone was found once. CDR3 region: CASSSHPDRVGPPSQDTQYF. CDR3 DNA: TGTGCCAGTAGTAGTCACCCGGACAGGGTCGGGCCGCCGTCACAAGATACGCAGTATTTT. The V gene is TRBV19, the J gene TRBJ2-3; 8 bases map to TRBD1. This CDR3 is 20 amino acids long. Germline CDR1 reads LNHDA; CDR2 reads SQIVND (reference sequence). The J segment lost 5 bases and the V segment lost 4 bases, leaving 23 bases of the junction unmatched.

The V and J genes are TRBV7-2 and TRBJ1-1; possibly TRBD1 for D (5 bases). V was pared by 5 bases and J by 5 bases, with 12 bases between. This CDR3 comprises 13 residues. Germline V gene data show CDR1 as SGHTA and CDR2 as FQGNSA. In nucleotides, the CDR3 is TGTGCCAGCAGCCGAAGGGGTAGTACTGAAGCTTTCTTT. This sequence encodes CASSRRGSTEAFF.

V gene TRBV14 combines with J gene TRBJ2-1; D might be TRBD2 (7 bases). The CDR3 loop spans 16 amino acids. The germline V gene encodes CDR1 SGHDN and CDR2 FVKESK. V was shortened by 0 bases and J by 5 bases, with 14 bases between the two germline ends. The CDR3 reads CASSQEAGAVNNEQFF. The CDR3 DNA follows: TGTGCCAGCAGCCAAGAGGCGGGGGCCGTCAACAATGAGCAGTTCTTC.

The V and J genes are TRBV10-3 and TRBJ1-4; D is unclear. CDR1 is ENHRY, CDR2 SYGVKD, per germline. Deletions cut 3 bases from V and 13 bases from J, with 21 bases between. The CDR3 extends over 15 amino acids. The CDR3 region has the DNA TGTGCCATCAGTGACGGACCCTTGGGGATCGGTGGACTGTTTTTT. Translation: CAISDGPLGIGGLFF.

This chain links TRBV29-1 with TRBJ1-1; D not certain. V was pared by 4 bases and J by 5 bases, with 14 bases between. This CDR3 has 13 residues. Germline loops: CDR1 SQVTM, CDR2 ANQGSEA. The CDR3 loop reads CSVGHFGSTEAFF. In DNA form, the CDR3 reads TGCAGCGTTGGACACTTTGGGTCGACTGAAGCTTTCTTT.

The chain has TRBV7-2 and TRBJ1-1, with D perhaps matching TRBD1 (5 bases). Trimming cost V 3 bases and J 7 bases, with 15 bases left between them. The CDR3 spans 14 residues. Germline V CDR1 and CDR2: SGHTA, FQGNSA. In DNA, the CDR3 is TGTGCCAGCAGCTTCCAGGGTCCTGTGGGTGAAGCTTTCTTT. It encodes CASSFQGPVGEAFF.

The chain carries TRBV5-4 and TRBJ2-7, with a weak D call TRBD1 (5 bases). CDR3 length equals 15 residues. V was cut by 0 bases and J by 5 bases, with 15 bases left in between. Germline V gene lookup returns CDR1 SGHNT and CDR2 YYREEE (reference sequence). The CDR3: CASSLALDTADEQYF. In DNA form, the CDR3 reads TGTGCCAGCAGCTTGGCGCTGGACACAGCCGACGAGCAGTACTTC.

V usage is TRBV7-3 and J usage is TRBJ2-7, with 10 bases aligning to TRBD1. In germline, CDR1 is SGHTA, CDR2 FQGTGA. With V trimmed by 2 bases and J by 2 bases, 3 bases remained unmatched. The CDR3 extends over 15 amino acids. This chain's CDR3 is CASSLSGTGAYEQYF. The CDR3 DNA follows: TGTGCCAGCAGCTTATCCGGGACAGGGGCCTACGAGCAGTACTTC. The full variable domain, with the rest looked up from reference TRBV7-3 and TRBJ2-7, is GAGVSQTPSNKVTEKGKYVELRCDPISGHTALYWYRQSLGQGPEFLIYFQGTGAADDSGLPNDRFFAVRPEGSVSTLKIQRTERGDSAVYLCASSLSGTGAYEQYFGPGTRLTVT.

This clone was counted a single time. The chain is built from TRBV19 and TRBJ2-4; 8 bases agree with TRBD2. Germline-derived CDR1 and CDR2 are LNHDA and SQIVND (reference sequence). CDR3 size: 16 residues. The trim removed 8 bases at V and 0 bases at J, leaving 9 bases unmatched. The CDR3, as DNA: TGTGCCAGTGTCCCGGGGGGGGCGCTAGCCAAAAACATTCAGTACTTC. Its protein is CASVPGGALAKNIQYF.

The CDR3 region is CASSQRLAGSKHGYF. The CDR3 DNA sequence: TGCGCCAGCAGCCAGCGACTAGCGGGGAGCAAGCATGGGTACTTC. The chain has TRBV5-1 and TRBJ2-5; 11 bases align to TRBD2. The germline V gene encodes CDR1 SGHRS and CDR2 YFSETQ. The CDR3 consists of 15 residues. V was pared by 4 bases and J by 13 bases, with 15 bases of the junction left unmatched.

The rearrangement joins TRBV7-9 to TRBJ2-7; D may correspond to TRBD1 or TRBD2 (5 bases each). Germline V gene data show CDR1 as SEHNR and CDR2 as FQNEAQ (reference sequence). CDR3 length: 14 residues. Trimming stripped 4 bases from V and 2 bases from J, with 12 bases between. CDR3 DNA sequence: TGTGCCAGCAGCTCGAGGGACGGTCCCTACGAGCAGTACTTC. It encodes CASSSRDGPYEQYF.

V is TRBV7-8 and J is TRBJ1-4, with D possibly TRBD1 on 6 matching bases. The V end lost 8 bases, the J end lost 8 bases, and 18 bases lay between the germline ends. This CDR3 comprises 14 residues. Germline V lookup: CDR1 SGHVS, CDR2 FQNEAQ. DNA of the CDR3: TGTGCCAGCGGTCCCGGGGGCGGTCGCGAAAAACTGTTTTTT. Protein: CASGPGGGREKLFF.

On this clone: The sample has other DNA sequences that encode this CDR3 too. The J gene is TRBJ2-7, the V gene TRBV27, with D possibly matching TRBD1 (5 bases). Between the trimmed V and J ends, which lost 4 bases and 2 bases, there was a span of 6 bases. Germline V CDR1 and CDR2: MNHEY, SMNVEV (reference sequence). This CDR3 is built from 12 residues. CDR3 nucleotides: TGTGCCAGCAGTTCGACAGCCTACGAGCAGTACTTC. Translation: CASSSTAYEQYF.